The present TCR beta chain was sequenced within a study of blood T cell repertoires in COVID-19. Study background: Acute and convalescent COVID-19 specimens originated in the United States, Italy and Spain.

Assay: immunoSEQ multiplex PCR; the TCRdb copy retains only in-frame clones and omits some. The sample consists of roughly 190,000 clones, around four fifths of them appearing once. Trimming left V 5 bases short and J 8 bases short, with 10 bases between. CDR3 size: 12 residues. Germline V CDR1 and CDR2: LGHDT, YNNKEL (reference sequence). The chain joins TRBV3-1 (or the pseudogene TRBV3-2) to TRBJ2-1; TRBD1 might be the D (5 bases). Sequenced sample: peripheral blood. This TCR came from a human donor in a cohort sampled during active COVID-19. The CDR3 loop is CASSETVYEQFF. CDR3 sequence (DNA): TGTGCCAGCAGCGAGACAGTTTATGAGCAGTTCTTC.